This T cell receptor (beta chain) was retrieved from a study of shared clonotypes between healthy human individuals. Turning to the study itself: CD8 memory received one plate per donor, CD8 naive two, CD4 memory three and CD4 naive three. Study-wide results and caveats: The sharing of 4.5% to 5% of naive CD4 clonotypes was seen across a few donors. Incompleteness in sorted-subset sequencing, despite large depth, was shown by rarefaction.

Worth noting for this clone: Its antigen is not identified.

TCRdb keeps only in-frame clones here, not all; method: immunoSEQ multiplex PCR. The sample shows some 600,000 clones, around 96% of them seen only once. CDR3 length equals 13 residues. V lost 2 bases and J 2 bases, leaving 5 bases between the germline ends. Germline CDR1 SGHDN, CDR2 FVKESK. Terminally differentiated effector memory CD45RA+ cells were left out of the naive CD8 fraction, which was CD45RO-negative and positively selected for CCR7. The sequence came from a woman aged 25-40 years in good health. The chain links TRBV14 to TRBJ2-3, with unresolved D. Material for sequencing was naive CD8+ T cells sorted from blood. CDR3 nucleotides: TGTGCCAGCAGCCAAATACTCACAGATACGCAGTATTTT. Translated, it gives CASSQILTDTQYF.